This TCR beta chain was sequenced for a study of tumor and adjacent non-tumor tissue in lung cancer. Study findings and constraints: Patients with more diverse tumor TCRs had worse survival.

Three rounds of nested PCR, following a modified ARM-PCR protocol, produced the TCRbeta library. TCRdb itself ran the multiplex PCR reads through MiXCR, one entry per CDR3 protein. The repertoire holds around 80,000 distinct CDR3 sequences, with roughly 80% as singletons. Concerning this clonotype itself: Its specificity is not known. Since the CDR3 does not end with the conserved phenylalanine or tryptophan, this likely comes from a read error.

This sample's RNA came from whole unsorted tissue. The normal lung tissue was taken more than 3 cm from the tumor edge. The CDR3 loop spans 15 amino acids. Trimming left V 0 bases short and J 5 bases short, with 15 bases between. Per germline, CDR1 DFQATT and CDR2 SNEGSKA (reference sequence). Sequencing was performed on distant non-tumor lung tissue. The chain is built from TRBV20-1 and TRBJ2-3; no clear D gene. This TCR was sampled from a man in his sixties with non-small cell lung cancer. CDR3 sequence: CSARELGSSRDTQYL. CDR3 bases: TGCAGTGCTAGAGAATTAGGCAGCTCCAGAGATACGCAGTATTTA.